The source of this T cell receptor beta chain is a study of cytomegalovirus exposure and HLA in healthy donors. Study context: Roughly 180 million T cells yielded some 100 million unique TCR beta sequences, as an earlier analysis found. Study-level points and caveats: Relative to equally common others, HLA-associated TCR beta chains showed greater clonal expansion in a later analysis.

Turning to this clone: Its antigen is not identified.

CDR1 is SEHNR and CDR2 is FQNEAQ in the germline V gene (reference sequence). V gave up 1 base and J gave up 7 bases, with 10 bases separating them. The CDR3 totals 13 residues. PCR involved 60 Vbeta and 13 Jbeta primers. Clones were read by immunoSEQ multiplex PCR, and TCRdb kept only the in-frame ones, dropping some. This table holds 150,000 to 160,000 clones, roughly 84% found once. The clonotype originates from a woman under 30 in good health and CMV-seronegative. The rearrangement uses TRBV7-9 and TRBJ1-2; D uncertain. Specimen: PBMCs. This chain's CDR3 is CASSLDSWSGYTF. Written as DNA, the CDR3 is TGTGCCAGCAGCTTAGATTCTTGGAGTGGCTACACCTTC.